The entry that follows covers one TCR beta chain sequence. Its antigen is still unknown. No base quality information exists; no much larger clone differs at one position. The germline V gene (reference sequence) supplies CDR1 LNHDA and CDR2 SQIVND. Spanning cysteine to phenylalanine, the CDR3 consists of 15 amino acids. The only DNA kept is the CDR3, 45 bases in frame from the first base. The junction shows trimming of 3 bases on V and 2 bases on J, and the gene matches do not reach 6 bases of it. This record belongs to a study of blood T cell repertoires in COVID-19 (dated by TCRdb to 2018 to 2021). For the wider study: Collaborator samples came from the United States, Italy and Spain and covered acute and convalescent phases of COVID-19. The material from the prospective study consisted of cDNA or gDNA derived from T cells, B-cell-depleted T cells, or PBMCs. The dataset comprised deeply sampled blood TCRbeta repertoires from subjects exposed to, actively infected with, or recovered from COVID-19. The repertoires were released in a freely available public database meant as a resource for research on the immune response to SARS-CoV-2. The samples were drawn from two sources: the first 160 participants of the ongoing ImmuneRACE study, and 1,000 to 1,500 subjects contributed by 6 global collaborators. A de-identified subject ID, COVID-19 status, age in years and sex were almost always included in the sample metadata. Where available, HLA class I and class II types were taken from metadata supplied by the sample provider and were not determined by assay-based typing. What the study reported, not specific to this receptor: Clinical and demographic metadata were provided uncurated, with the amount varying by source and participant.

TCRbeta CDR3 regions were amplified from genomic DNA using the immunoSEQ Assay, a bias-controlled multiplex PCR. Processing in the source paper ran as follows. Within the assay, amplification of reference gene primers was used to estimate how many nucleated cells each sample contained. To quantify the absolute abundance of each unique TCRbeta CDR3 rearrangement, sequence reads were collapsed and filtered. Productive Simpson clonality was computed per sample as the square root of Simpson's diversity index over productive rearrangements. TCRdb retrieved this table from immuneACCESS and kept in-frame rearrangements only. Not all clones are present; in checked studies, unresolved V genes account for under half, and no reason is known for the remainder. Clone size and V and J calls were adopted from that table, with D and trimming inferred from the DNA. The sample contains under 250,000 clones, about 86% of them found a single time. In total, the top ten clones hold about 1.3% of the sample.

Participants in the prospective study were aged about 18 to 95 years, lived in some 24 United States geographic areas, and enrolled through a virtual design. Cohort assignment in the prospective study relied on participant-reported clinical history from a screening survey and a study questionnaire. Each participant in the prospective study had whole blood, serum and a nasopharyngeal or oropharyngeal swab collected by mobile phlebotomists. Participants in the prospective study had the option to provide additional blood draws and questionnaires over a 2-month period. Blood samples from the prospective study were shipped frozen or at room temperature prior to DNA extraction.

Here the chain combines TRBV19 and TRBJ2-5; TRBD1 agrees with 7 junctional bases. The sample was PBMCs or T cells enriched from blood (not recorded which). The receptor was derived from a woman aged 40 to 49 with acute COVID-19. The CDR3 is CASSMPRTGQETQYF. The bases are TGTGCCAGTAGTATGCCCCGGACAGGACAAGAGACCCAGTACTTC.